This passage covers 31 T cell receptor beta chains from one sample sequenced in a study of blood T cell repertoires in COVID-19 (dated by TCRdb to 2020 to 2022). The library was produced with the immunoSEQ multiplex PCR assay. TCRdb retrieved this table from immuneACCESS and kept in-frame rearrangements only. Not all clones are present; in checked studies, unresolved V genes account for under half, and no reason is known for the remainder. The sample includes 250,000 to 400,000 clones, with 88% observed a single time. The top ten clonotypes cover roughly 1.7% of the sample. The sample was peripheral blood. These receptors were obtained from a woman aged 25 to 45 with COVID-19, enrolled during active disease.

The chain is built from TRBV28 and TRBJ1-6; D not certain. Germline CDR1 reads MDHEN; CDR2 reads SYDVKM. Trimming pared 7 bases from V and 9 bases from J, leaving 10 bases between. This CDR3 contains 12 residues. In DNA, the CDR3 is TGTGCCAGCAACCCCGGTACTTCACCCCTCCACTTT. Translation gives CASNPGTSPLHF.

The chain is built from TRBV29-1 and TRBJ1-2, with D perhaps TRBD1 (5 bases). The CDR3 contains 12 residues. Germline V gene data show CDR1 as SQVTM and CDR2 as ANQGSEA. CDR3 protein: CSGKWGRNGYTF. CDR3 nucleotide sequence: TGCAGTGGCAAATGGGGGAGGAATGGCTACACCTTC.

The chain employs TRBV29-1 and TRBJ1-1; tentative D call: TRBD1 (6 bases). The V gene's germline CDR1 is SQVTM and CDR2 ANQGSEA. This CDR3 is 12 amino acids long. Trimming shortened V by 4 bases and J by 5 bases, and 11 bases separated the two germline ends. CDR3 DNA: TGCAGCGTTGTCCAGGGGCGTACTGAAGCTTTCTTT. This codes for CSVVQGRTEAFF.

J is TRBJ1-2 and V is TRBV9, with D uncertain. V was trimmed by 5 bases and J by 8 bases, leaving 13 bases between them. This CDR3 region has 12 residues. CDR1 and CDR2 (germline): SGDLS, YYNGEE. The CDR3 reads CASRGGLDGYTF. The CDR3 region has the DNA TGTGCCAGCAGAGGAGGGTTGGACGGCTACACCTTC.

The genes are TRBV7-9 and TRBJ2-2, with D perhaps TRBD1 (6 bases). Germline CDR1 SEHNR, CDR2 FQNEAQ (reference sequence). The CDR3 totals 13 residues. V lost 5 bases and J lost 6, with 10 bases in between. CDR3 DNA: TGTGCCAGCAGCCAACAGGGCCCCGGGGAGCTGTTTTTT. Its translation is CASSQQGPGELFF.

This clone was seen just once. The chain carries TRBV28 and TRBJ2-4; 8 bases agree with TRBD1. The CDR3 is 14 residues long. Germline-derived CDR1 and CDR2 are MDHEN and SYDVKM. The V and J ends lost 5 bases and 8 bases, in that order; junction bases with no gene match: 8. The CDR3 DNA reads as TGTGCCAGCAGTCCGCGACAGGGGCGGGACATTCAGTACTTC. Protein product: CASSPRQGRDIQYF.

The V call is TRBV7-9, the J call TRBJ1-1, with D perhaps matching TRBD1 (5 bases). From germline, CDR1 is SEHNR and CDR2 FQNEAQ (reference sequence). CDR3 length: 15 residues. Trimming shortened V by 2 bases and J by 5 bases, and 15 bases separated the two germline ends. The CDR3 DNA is TGTGCCAGCAGCTTATTGGGCAGGGAGGGGACTGAAGCTTTCTTT. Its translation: CASSLLGREGTEAFF.

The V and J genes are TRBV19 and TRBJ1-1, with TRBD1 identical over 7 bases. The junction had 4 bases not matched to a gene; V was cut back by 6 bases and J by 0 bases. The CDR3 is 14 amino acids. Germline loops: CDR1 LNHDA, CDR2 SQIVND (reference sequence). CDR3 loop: CASSLGQLNTEAFF. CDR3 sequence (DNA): TGTGCCAGTAGCCTGGGACAGCTGAACACTGAAGCTTTCTTT. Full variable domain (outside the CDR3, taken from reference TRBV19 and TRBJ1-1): DGGITQSPKYLFRKEGQNVTLSCEQNLNHDAMYWYRQDPGQGLRLIYYSQIVNDFQKGDIAEGYSVSREKKESFPLTVTSAQKNPTAFYLCASSLGQLNTEAFFGQGTRLTVV.

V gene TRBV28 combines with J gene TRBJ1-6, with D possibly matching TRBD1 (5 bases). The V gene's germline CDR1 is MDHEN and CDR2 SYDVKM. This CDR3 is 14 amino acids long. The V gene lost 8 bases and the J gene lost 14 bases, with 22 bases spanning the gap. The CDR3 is CASAAQASGWSLHF. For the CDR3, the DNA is TGTGCCAGCGCGGCACAGGCCTCTGGGTGGTCCCTCCACTTT.

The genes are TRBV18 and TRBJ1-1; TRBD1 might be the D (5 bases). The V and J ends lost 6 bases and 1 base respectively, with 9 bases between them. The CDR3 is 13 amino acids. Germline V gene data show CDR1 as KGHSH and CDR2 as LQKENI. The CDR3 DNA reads TGTGCCAGCTCGGTCGGACAGAACACTGAAGCTTTCTTT. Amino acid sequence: CASSVGQNTEAFF.

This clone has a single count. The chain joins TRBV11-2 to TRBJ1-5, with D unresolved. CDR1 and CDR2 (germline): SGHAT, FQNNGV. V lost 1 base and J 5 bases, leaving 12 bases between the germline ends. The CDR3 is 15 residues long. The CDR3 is CASSLAGLPDQPQHF. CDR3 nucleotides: TGTGCCAGCAGCTTAGCGGGTCTGCCAGATCAGCCCCAGCATTTT.

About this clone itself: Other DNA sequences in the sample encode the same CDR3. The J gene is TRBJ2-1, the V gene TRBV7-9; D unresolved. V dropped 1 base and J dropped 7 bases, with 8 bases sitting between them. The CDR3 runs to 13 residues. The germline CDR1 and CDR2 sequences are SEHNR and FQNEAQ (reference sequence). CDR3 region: CASSLGAGNEQFF. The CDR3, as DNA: TGTGCCAGCAGCTTAGGGGCTGGGAATGAGCAGTTCTTC.

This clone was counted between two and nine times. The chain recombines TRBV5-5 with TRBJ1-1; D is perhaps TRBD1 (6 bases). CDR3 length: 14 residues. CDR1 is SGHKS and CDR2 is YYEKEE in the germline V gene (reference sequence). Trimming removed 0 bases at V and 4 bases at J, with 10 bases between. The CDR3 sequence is CASSLGAGVTEAFF. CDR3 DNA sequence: TGTGCCAGCAGCTTGGGTGCAGGGGTCACTGAAGCTTTCTTT.

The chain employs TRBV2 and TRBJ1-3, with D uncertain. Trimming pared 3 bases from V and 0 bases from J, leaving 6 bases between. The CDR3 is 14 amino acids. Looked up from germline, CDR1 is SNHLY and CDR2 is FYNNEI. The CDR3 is CASSEDSSGNTIYF. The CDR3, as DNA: TGTGCCAGCAGTGAGGACTCCTCTGGAAACACCATATATTTT.

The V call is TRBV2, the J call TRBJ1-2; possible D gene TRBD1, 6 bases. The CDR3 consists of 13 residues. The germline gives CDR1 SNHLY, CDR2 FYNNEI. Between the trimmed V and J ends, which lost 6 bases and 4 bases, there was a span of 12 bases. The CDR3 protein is CASRRGTSYGYTF. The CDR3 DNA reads TGTGCCAGCAGGAGGGGGACATCCTATGGCTACACCTTC.

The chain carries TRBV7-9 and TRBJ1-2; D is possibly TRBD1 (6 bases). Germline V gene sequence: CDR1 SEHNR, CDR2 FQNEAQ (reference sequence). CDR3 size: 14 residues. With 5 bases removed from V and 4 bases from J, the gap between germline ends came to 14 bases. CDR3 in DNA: TGTGCCAGCAGCCTCCTCGGGGGGCTCTATGGCTACACCTTC. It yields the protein CASSLLGGLYGYTF. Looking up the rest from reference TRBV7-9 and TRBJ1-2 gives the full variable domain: DTGVSQNPRHKITKRGQNVTFRCDPISEHNRLYWYRQTLGQGPEFLTYFQNEAQLEKSRLLSDRFSAERPKGSFSTLEIQRTEQGDSAMYLCASSLLGGLYGYTFGSGTRLTVV.

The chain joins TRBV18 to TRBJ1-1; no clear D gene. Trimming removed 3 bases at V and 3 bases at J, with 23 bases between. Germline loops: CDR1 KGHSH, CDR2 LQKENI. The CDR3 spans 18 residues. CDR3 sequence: CASSPGRVPRRSHTEAFF. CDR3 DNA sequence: TGTGCCAGCTCACCTGGGAGGGTCCCGAGGCGTTCACACACTGAAGCTTTCTTT.

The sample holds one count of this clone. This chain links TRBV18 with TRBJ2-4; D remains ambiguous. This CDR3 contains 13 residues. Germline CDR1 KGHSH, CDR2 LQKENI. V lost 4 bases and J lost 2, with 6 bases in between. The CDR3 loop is CASSQSPKNIQYF. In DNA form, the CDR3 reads TGTGCCAGCTCACAGAGTCCCAAAAACATTCAGTACTTC.

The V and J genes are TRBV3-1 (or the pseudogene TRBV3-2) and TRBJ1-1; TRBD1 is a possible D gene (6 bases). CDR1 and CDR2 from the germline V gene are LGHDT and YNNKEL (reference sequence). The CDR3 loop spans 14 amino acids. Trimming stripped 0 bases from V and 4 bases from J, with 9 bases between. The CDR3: CASSQDLDSTEAFF. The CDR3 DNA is TGTGCCAGCAGCCAAGATCTGGACAGCACTGAAGCTTTCTTT.

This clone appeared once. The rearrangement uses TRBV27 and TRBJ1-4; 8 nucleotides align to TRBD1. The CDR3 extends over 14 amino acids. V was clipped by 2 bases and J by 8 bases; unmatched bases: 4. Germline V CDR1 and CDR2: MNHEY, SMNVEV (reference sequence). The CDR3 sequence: CASSLQGAREKLFF. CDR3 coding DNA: TGTGCCAGCAGTTTACAGGGGGCGAGGGAAAAACTGTTTTTT.

Here the CDR3 reads CAISDSSGGSQETQYF. The CDR3 DNA reads as TGTGCCATCAGTGACTCTAGCGGGGGGTCCCAAGAGACCCAGTACTTC. This chain joins TRBV10-3 and TRBJ2-5; 11 bases agree with TRBD2. The germline CDR1 and CDR2 sequences are ENHRY and SYGVKD. The V segment lost 3 bases and the J segment 1 base; nucleotides outside the gene matches: 4. The length of the CDR3 is 16 residues.

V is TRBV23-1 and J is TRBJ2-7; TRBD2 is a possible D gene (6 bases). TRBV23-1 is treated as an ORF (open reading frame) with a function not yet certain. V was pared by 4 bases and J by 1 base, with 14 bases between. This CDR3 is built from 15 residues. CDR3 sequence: CASSPVGGSSYEQYF. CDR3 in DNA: TGCGCCAGCAGTCCCGTCGGGGGTTCTTCCTACGAGCAGTACTTC.

The CDR3 loop is CAWSLGGLSMNTEAFF. CDR3 nucleotide sequence: TGTGCCTGGAGTTTGGGGGGGTTAAGTATGAACACTGAAGCTTTCTTT. This sequence joins TRBV30 and TRBJ1-1; D possibly corresponds to TRBD1 (5 bases). CDR1 is GTSNPN, CDR2 SVGIG, per germline (reference sequence). V lost 2 bases, J lost 0 bases, and 16 bases lay in between. The CDR3 runs 16 residues.

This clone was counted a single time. CDR3 DNA: TGTGCCAGCAGCGCAGGGTCCAGTTGGGGTAAAGGAAACTATGGCTACACCTTC. Translated: CASSAGSSWGKGNYGYTF. The rearrangement links TRBV11-2 to TRBJ1-2, with D perhaps TRBD1 (5 bases). Germline V gene lookup returns CDR1 SGHAT and CDR2 FQNNGV. V shed 5 bases and J shed 2 bases, with 24 bases lying between them. The CDR3 is made up of 18 amino acids.

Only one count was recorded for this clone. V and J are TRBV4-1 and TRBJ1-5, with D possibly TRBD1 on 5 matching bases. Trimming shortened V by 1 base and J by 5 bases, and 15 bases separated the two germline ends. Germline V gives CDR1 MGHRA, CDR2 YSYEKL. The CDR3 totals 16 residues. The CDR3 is CASSQAMGRAYQPQHF. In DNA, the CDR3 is TGCGCCAGCAGCCAAGCGATGGGCAGGGCTTATCAGCCCCAGCATTTT.

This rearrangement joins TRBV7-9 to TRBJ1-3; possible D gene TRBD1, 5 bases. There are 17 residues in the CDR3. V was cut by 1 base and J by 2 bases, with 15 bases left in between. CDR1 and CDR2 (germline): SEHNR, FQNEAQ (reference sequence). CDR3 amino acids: CASSLVGGSGTGNTIYF. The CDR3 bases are TGTGCCAGCAGCTTAGTCGGGGGAAGCGGTACTGGAAACACCATATATTTT. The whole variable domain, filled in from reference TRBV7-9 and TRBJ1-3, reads DTGVSQNPRHKITKRGQNVTFRCDPISEHNRLYWYRQTLGQGPEFLTYFQNEAQLEKSRLLSDRFSAERPKGSFSTLEIQRTEQGDSAMYLCASSLVGGSGTGNTIYFGEGSWLTVV.

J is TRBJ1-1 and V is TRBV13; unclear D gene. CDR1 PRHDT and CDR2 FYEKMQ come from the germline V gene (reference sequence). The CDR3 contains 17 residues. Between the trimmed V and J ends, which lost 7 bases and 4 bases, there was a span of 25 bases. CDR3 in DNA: TGTGCCAGCATTTTTTCTCGCGGACGGCCGGGAGTCACTGAAGCTTTCTTT. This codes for CASIFSRGRPGVTEAFF.

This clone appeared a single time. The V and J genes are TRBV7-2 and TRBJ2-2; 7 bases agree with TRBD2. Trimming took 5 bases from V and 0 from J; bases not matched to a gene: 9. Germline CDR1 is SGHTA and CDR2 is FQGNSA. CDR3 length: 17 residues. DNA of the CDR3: TGTGCCAGCAGCCCCTCCCCGGGAGGCGCGAACACCGGGGAGCTGTTTTTT. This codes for CASSPSPGGANTGELFF.

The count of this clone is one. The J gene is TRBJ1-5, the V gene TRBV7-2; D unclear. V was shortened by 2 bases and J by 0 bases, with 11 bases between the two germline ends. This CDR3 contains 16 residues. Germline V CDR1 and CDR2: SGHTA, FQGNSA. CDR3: CASSLSGIYSNQPQHF. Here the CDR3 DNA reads TGTGCCAGCAGCTTAAGCGGTATCTATAGCAATCAGCCCCAGCATTTT.

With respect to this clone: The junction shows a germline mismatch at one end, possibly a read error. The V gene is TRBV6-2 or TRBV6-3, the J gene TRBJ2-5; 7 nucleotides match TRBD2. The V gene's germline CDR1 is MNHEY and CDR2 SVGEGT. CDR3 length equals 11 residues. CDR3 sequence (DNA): TGTGCCAGCAGTTACGGGGCGGGGGACCACTTC. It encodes CASSYGAGDHF.

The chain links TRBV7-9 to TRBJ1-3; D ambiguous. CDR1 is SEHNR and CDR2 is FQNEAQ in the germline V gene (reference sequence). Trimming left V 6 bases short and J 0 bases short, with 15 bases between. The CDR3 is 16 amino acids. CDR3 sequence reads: CASRPGGLYSGNTIYF. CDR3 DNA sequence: TGTGCCAGCAGGCCGGGTGGCCTCTACTCTGGAAACACCATATATTTT. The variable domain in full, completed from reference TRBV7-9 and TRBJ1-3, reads DTGVSQNPRHKITKRGQNVTFRCDPISEHNRLYWYRQTLGQGPEFLTYFQNEAQLEKSRLLSDRFSAERPKGSFSTLEIQRTEQGDSAMYLCASRPGGLYSGNTIYFGEGSWLTVV.